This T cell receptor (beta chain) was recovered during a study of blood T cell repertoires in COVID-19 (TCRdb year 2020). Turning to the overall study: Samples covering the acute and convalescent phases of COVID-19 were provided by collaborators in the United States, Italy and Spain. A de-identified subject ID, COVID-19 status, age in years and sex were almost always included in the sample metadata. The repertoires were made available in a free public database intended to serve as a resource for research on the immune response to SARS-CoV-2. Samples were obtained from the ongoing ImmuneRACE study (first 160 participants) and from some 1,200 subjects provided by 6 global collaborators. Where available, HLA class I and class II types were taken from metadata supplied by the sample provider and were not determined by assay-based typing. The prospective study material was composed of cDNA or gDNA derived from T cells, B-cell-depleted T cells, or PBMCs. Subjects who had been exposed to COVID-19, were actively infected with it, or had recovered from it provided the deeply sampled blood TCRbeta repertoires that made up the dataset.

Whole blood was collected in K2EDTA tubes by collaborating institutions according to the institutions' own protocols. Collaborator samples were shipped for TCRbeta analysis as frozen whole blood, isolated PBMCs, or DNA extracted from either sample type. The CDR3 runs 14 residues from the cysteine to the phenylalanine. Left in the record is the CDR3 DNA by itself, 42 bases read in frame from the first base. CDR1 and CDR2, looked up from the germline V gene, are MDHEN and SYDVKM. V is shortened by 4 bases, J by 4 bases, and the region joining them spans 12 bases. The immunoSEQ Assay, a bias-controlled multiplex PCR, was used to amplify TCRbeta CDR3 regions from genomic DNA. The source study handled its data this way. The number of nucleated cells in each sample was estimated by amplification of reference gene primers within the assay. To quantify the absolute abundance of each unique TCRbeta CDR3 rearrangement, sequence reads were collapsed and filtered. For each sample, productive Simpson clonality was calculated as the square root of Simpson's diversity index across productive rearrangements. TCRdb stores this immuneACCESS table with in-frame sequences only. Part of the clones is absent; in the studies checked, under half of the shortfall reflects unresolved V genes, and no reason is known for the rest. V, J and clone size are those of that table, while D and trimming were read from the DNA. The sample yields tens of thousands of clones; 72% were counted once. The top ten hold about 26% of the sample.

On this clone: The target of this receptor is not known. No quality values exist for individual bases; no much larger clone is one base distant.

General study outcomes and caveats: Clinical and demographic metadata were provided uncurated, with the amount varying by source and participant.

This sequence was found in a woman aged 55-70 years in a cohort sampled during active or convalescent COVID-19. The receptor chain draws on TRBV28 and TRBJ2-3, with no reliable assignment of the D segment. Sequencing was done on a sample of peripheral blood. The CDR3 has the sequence CASSYPPVADTQYF. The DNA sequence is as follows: TGTGCCAGCAGTTACCCCCCCGTAGCAGATACGCAGTATTTT.